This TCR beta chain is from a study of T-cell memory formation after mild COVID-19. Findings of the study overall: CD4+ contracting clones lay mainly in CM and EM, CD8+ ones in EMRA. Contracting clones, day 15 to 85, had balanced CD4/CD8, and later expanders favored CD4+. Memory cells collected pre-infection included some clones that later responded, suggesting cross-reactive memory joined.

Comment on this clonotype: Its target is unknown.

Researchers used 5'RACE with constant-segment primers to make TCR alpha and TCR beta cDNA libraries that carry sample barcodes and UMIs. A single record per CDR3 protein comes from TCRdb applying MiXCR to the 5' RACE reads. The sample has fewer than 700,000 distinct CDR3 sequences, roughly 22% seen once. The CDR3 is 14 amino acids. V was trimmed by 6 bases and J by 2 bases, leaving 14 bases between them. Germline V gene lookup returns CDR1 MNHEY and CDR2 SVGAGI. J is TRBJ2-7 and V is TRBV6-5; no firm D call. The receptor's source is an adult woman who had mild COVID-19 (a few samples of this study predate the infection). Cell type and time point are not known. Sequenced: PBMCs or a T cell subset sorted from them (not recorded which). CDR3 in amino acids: CASSPVYSAYEQYF. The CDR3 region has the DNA TGTGCCAGCAGCCCGGTCTATTCAGCCTACGAGCAGTACTTC.